A selection of T cell receptor beta chains follows, all from one sample in a study of untreated major depressive disorder. Only in-frame clones appear in the TCRdb table, and some are missing; sequencing was by immunoSEQ multiplex PCR. Here the sample spans just over 20,000 clones, 85% to 95% being singletons. Sample: CD4+ T cells from PBMCs. These receptors all stem from a man younger than 45 in good health. Both conserved end residues are part of each CDR3. The D gene is left open where the match is weak. Size is stated for part of the rows, as once, few or many counts, or as a class when the clone is expanded.

v_call: TRBV2
d_call: TRBD2
j_call: TRBJ2-5
clone_size: few
cdr3_aa: CASTGGTSQSQYF
cdr3_nt: TGTGCCAGCACTGGGGGGACTAGTCAATCACAGTACTTC

v_call: TRBV5-4
d_call: TRBD1
j_call: TRBJ2-5
clone_size: once
cdr3_aa: CASSITGQGTETQYF
cdr3_nt: TGTGCCAGCAGCATAACGGGACAGGGGACCGAGACCCAGTACTTC

v_call: TRBV11-2
d_call: .
j_call: TRBJ1-1
clone_size: .
cdr3_aa: CASSLVGSVAFF
cdr3_nt: TGTGCCAGCAGCTTAGTTGGTTCAGTGGCTTTCTTT

v_call: TRBV5-1
d_call: .
j_call: TRBJ2-7
clone_size: .
cdr3_aa: CASSLGQWSSYEQYF
cdr3_nt: TGCGCCAGCAGCTTGGGGCAGTGGAGCTCCTACGAGCAGTACTTC

v_call: TRBV2
d_call: .
j_call: TRBJ1-5
clone_size: .
cdr3_aa: CASSIGTISNQPQHF
cdr3_nt: TGTGCCAGCAGCATTGGGACAATTAGCAATCAGCCCCAGCATTTT

v_call: TRBV4-1
d_call: .
j_call: TRBJ2-4
clone_size: once
cdr3_aa: CASSEVGELENIQYF
cdr3_nt: TGCGCCAGCAGCGAAGTGGGGGAGCTCGAAAACATTCAGTACTTC

v_call: TRBV2
d_call: .
j_call: TRBJ2-7
clone_size: .
cdr3_aa: CASSVSGLRVYEQYF
cdr3_nt: TGTGCCAGCAGTGTTTCAGGGTTAAGGGTCTACGAGCAGTACTTC

v_call: TRBV5-3
d_call: .
j_call: TRBJ1-5
clone_size: once
cdr3_aa: CARSSAHSGQDQPQHF
cdr3_nt: TGTGCCAGAAGCAGCGCACACTCAGGGCAGGATCAGCCCCAGCATTTT

v_call: TRBV7-2
d_call: .
j_call: TRBJ2-5
clone_size: .
cdr3_aa: CASSLEADQYF
cdr3_nt: TGTGCCAGCAGCTTAGAAGCAGACCAGTACTTC

v_call: TRBV4-1
d_call: .
j_call: TRBJ2-1
clone_size: .
cdr3_aa: CASSQDHQRGQFF
cdr3_nt: TGCGCCAGCAGCCAAGATCACCAACGGGGGCAGTTCTTC

v_call: TRBV7-6
d_call: TRBD1
j_call: TRBJ2-5
clone_size: .
cdr3_aa: CASNPTGGETQYF
cdr3_nt: TGTGCCAGCAACCCGACAGGGGGAGAGACCCAGTACTTC

v_call: TRBV11-2
d_call: .
j_call: TRBJ1-4
clone_size: .
cdr3_aa: CSSSLKSTGFGNEKLFF
cdr3_nt: TGTTCCAGCAGCTTAAAGTCTACGGGATTCGGTAATGAAAAACTGTTTTTT

v_call: TRBV5-6
d_call: TRBD1
j_call: TRBJ1-2
clone_size: once
cdr3_aa: CASSYVGQLGVYGYTF
cdr3_nt: TGTGCCAGCAGCTACGTGGGACAGCTGGGGGTCTACGGCTACACCTTC

v_call: TRBV7-2
d_call: TRBD2
j_call: TRBJ2-7
clone_size: .
cdr3_aa: CASSLWTSSDEQYF
cdr3_nt: TGTGCCAGCAGCTTATGGACTAGCTCCGACGAGCAGTACTTC

v_call: TRBV4-3
d_call: TRBD2
j_call: TRBJ2-3
clone_size: .
cdr3_aa: CASSRWLAGGPREGTDTQYF
cdr3_nt: TGCGCCAGCAGCCGGTGGCTAGCGGGAGGCCCTCGAGAGGGCACAGATACGCAGTATTTT

v_call: TRBV13
d_call: TRBD1
j_call: TRBJ1-5
clone_size: .
cdr3_aa: CASSLRTGMSNQPQHF
cdr3_nt: TGTGCCAGCAGCCTACGGACAGGGATGTCAAATCAGCCCCAGCATTTT

v_call: TRBV6-1
d_call: .
j_call: TRBJ2-6
clone_size: .
cdr3_aa: CASSVVPFTGANVLTF
cdr3_nt: TGTGCCAGCAGTGTGGTGCCTTTCACTGGGGCCAACGTCCTGACTTTC

v_call: TRBV5-1
d_call: .
j_call: TRBJ2-7
clone_size: .
cdr3_aa: CASSLRFQGGSEQYF
cdr3_nt: TGCGCCAGCAGCTTGCGGTTCCAGGGTGGAAGCGAGCAGTACTTC

v_call: TRBV2
d_call: TRBD1
j_call: TRBJ1-1
clone_size: .
cdr3_aa: CASTSDRGTEAFF
cdr3_nt: TGTGCCAGCACCTCGGACAGGGGAACTGAAGCTTTCTTT

v_call: TRBV10-3
d_call: TRBD1
j_call: TRBJ1-2
clone_size: .
cdr3_aa: CAISEPSRGLDGYTF
cdr3_nt: TGTGCCATCAGTGAGCCGAGCAGGGGGCTTGATGGCTACACCTTC

v_call: TRBV7-3
d_call: .
j_call: TRBJ2-1
clone_size: .
cdr3_aa: CASSLVRGDPYNEQFF
cdr3_nt: TGTGCCAGCAGCTTGGTCAGGGGTGATCCCTACAATGAGCAGTTCTTC

v_call: TRBV19
d_call: .
j_call: TRBJ2-1
clone_size: .
cdr3_aa: CASSIENRVWEQFF
cdr3_nt: TGTGCCAGTAGTATAGAGAATCGGGTATGGGAGCAGTTCTTC

v_call: TRBV7-2
d_call: TRBD2
j_call: TRBJ2-3
clone_size: .
cdr3_aa: CASSLWAGAADTQYF
cdr3_nt: TGTGCCAGCAGCTTATGGGCGGGAGCCGCAGATACGCAGTATTTT

v_call: TRBV5-6
d_call: TRBD1
j_call: TRBJ1-5
clone_size: .
cdr3_aa: CASSLADRGRGNQPQHF
cdr3_nt: TGTGCCAGCAGCTTGGCGGACAGGGGGCGAGGCAATCAGCCCCAGCATTTT

v_call: TRBV15
d_call: .
j_call: TRBJ2-7
clone_size: .
cdr3_aa: CATSRGGTAYEQYF
cdr3_nt: TGTGCCACCAGCAGAGGAGGCACCGCATACGAGCAGTACTTC